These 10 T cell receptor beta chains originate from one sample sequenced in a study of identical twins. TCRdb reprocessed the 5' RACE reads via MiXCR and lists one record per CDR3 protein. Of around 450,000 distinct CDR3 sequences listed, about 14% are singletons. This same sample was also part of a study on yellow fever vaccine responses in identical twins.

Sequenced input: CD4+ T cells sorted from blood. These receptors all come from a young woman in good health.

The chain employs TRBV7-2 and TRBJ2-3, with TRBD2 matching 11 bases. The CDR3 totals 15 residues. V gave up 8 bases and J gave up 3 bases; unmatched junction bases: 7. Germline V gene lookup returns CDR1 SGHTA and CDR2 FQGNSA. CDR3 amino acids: CASEKTSGNTDTQYF. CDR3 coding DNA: TGTGCCAGCGAAAAGACTAGCGGGAATACAGATACGCAGTATTTT.

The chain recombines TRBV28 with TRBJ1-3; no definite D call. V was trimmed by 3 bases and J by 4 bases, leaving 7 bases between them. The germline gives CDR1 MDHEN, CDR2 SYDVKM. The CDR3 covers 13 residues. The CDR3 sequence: CASSFSRGNTIYF. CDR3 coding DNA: TGTGCCAGCAGTTTTAGCCGAGGAAACACCATATATTTT.

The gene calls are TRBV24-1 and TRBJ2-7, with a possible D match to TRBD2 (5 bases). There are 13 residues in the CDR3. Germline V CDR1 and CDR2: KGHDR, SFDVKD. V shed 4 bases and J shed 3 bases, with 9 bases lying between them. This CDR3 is CATSDSGLYEQYF. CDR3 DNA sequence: TGTGCCACCAGTGACAGCGGACTCTACGAGCAGTACTTC.

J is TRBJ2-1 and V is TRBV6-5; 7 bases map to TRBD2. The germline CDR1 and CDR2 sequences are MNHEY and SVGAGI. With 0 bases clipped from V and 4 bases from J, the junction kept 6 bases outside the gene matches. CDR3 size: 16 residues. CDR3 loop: CASSYSWRGLYNEQFF. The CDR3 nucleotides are TGTGCCAGCAGTTACTCATGGCGGGGGTTATACAATGAGCAGTTCTTC.

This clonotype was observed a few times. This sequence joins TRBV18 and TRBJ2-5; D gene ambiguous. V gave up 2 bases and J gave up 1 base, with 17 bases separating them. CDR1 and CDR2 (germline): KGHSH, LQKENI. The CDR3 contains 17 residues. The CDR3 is CASSPEKTGYRQETQYF. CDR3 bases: TGTGCCAGCTCACCAGAAAAAACGGGTTACCGCCAAGAGACCCAGTACTTC.

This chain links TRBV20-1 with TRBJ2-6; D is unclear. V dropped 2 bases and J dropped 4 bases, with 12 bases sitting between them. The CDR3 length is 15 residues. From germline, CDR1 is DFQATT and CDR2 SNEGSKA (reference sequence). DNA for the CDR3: TGCAGTGCTAGACCCTTGGGTCCCGGGGCCAACGTCCTGACTTTC. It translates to CSARPLGPGANVLTF.

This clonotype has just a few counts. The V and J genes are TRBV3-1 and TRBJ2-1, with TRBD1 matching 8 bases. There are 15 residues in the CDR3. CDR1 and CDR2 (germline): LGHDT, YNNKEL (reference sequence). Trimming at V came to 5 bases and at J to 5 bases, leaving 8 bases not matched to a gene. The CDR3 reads CASSSDRGRNNEQFF. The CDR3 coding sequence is TGTGCCAGCAGCAGTGACAGGGGAAGGAACAATGAGCAGTTCTTC.

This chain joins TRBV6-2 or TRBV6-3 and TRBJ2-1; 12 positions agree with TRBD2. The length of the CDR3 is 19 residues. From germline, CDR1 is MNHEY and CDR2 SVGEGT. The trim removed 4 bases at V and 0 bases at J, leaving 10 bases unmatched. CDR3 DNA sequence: TGTGCCAGCAGTTCCCTTGCGACTAGCGGGGGCAGCTCCTACAATGAGCAGTTCTTC. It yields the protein CASSSLATSGGSSYNEQFF.

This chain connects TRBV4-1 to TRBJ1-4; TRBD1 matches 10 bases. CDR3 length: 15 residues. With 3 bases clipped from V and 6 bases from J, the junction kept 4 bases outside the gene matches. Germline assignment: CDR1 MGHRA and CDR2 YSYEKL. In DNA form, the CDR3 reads TGCGCCAGCAGCCAGGGACAGGGGTCGTATGAAAAACTGTTTTTT. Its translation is CASSQGQGSYEKLFF.

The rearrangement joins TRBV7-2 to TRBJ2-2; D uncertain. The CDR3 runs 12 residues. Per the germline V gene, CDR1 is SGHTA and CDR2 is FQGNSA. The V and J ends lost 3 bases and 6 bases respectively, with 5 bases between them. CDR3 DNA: TGTGCCAGCAGCTTGAATGCCGGGGAGCTGTTTTTT. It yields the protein CASSLNAGELFF.